This paragraph covers one T cell receptor beta chain sequence. No cognate antigen has been identified for it. It has no much larger one-base neighbor in the sample; base qualities were not kept. The record originates from a study of blood T cell repertoires in COVID-19 (dated by TCRdb to the early 2020s). About the study as a whole: Collaborator samples came from the United States, Italy and Spain and covered acute and convalescent phases of COVID-19. The material from the prospective study consisted of cDNA or gDNA derived from T cells, B-cell-depleted T cells, or PBMCs. HLA class I and class II types, where available, came from metadata supplied by the sample provider rather than from assay-based typing. Samples were obtained from the ongoing ImmuneRACE study (first 160 participants) and from over a thousand subjects provided by 6 global collaborators. Deeply sampled blood TCRbeta repertoires from subjects exposed to, actively infected with, or recovered from COVID-19 were included in the dataset. The repertoires were released in a freely available public database intended as a resource for research on the immune response to SARS-CoV-2. Sample metadata almost always included a de-identified subject ID, COVID-19 status, age in years and sex.

At one collaborating source in Seattle, patients were enrolled during active infection and were followed longitudinally through the course of disease. Collaborating institutions collected whole blood in K2EDTA tubes following their own protocols. For TCRbeta analysis, collaborators shipped samples in one of three forms: frozen whole blood, isolated PBMCs, or DNA extracted from either of those sample types. The research as a whole found: Clinical and demographic metadata were provided uncurated, with the amount varying by source and participant.

The immunoSEQ Assay, a bias-controlled multiplex PCR, was used to amplify TCRbeta CDR3 regions from genomic DNA. On the study's bioinformatics: Nucleated cell counts per sample were estimated from amplification of reference gene primers within the assay. To quantify the absolute abundance of each unique TCRbeta CDR3 rearrangement, sequence reads were collapsed and filtered. For each sample, productive Simpson clonality was calculated as the square root of Simpson's diversity index over productive rearrangements. TCRdb took over this immuneACCESS table, retaining in-frame rearrangements with V and J assigned. Such tables are incomplete; in checked studies, under half of the missing clones stem from an unresolved V gene, and the remainder is unexplained. V, J and clone size are taken as reported in that table, and D and trimming were inferred from the DNA itself. This sample is represented by roughly 330,000 clones; over 80% of them were singletons. The top ten constitute approximately 10% of the sample.

From the cysteine up to the phenylalanine, the CDR3 has a length of 14 residues. Solely the CDR3 DNA is kept, with 42 bases framed from the first base. Based on the germline V gene, the CDR1 and CDR2 sequences are SGHNT and YENEEA. At the junction V is shortened by 2 bases and J by 3 bases, with 10 bases in between. This TCR came from a man aged 30-40 years with COVID-19, enrolled during active disease. In this chain, TRBV11-3 is recombined with TRBJ2-5; the D gene is perhaps TRBD2, on 5 matching bases. The sequenced sample was peripheral blood. The encoded CDR3 is CASSLRRTEETQYF. The sequence in DNA is TGTGCCAGCAGCTTAAGGAGGACCGAAGAGACCCAGTACTTC.